This TCR beta chain was recorded in a study of beta chain features in type 1 diabetes. General study results and limits: TCRB CDR3s were moderately but significantly shorter in Type 1 diabetes patients in all four CD4+ subsets.

Sequencing targeted expressed TCRB transcripts, as all isolated RNA had been reverse transcribed. Using immunoSEQ multiplex PCR, the repertoire was profiled, and TCRdb retains in-frame clones only, with some absent. The table includes 600,000 to 700,000 clones, around 12% detected once. A few counts support this clone. Its antigen is not known. With 3 bases clipped from V and 4 bases from J, the junction kept 5 bases outside the gene matches. CDR3 length equals 16 residues. Source material: naive CD4+ T cells from blood. The V gene is TRBV23-1, the J gene TRBJ2-7, with 14 bases that match TRBD2. TRBV23-1 belongs to the ORF category, with a function that is uncertain. The source is a man aged 25 to 40 with type 1 diabetes. This CDR3 reads CASSHPGLAGEYEQYF. Here the CDR3 DNA reads TGCGCCAGCAGTCATCCGGGACTAGCGGGGGAGTACGAGCAGTACTTC.